One and the same sample provided the 5 T cell receptor beta chains below, sequenced in a study of cytomegalovirus exposure and HLA in healthy donors. A multiplex PCR was run with 60 Vbeta primers and 13 Jbeta primers. The assay was immunoSEQ multiplex PCR, and TCRdb's table has in-frame clones only and misses some. The data contain roughly 160,000 clones, around 77% of them singletons. The sample consisted of PBMCs. The receptors come from a woman aged 30 to 39 in good health and CMV-seronegative.

This clone has just a few counts. The CDR3 loop is CASSFQRAANEQFF. The CDR3 DNA reads TGTGCCAGCAGTTTCCAGAGAGCGGCCAATGAGCAGTTCTTC. This chain uses TRBV27 with TRBJ2-1; D is possibly TRBD2 (5 bases). The germline gives CDR1 MNHEY, CDR2 SMNVEV (reference sequence). Trimming removed 3 bases from V and 6 bases from J, with 12 bases in between. This CDR3 is built from 14 residues.

This chain joins TRBV6-1 and TRBJ1-5; D call uncertain. This CDR3 comprises 13 residues. From germline, CDR1 is MNHNS and CDR2 SASEGT. V was clipped by 5 bases and J by 3 bases, with 8 bases between them. The DNA of the CDR3 is TGTGCCAGCAGTTATGGAGTCAATCAGCCCCAGCATTTT. It encodes CASSYGVNQPQHF.

This clone has a handful of counts. The chain uses TRBV2 and TRBJ1-2; unclear D gene. CDR1 is SNHLY and CDR2 is FYNNEI in the germline V gene. The CDR3 has 11 residues. The ends were cut back, 2 bases at V and 5 bases at J, with 3 bases in the middle. The CDR3 is CASSERYGYTF. In DNA, the CDR3 is TGTGCCAGCAGTGAACGGTATGGCTACACCTTC.

The chain has TRBV15 and TRBJ1-2, with D perhaps matching TRBD1 (6 bases). The CDR3 contains 15 residues. V gave up 5 bases and J gave up 7 bases, with 20 bases separating them. CDR1 LNHNV and CDR2 YYDKDF come from the germline V gene (reference sequence). CDR3 nucleotides: TGTGCCACCAGCCTTAGGGGGAGAGCCTCGGGTGGCTACACCTTC. It specifies CATSLRGRASGGYTF.

The gene calls are TRBV11-2 and TRBJ2-1; 12 bases are shared with TRBD2. Looked up from germline, CDR1 is SGHAT and CDR2 is FQNNGV. Trimming removed 7 bases from V and 8 bases from J; junction bases left unmatched: 9. The CDR3 consists of 15 residues. Here the CDR3 DNA reads TGTGCCAGCAACCGACTAGCGGGAGATGGGTATGAGCAGTTCTTC. Amino acid sequence: CASNRLAGDGYEQFF.